This TCR beta chain was observed in a study of cytomegalovirus exposure and HLA in healthy donors. From germline, CDR1 is SEHNR and CDR2 FQNEAQ (reference sequence). The CDR3 runs to 16 residues. After removal of 1 base from V and 5 bases from J, the junction contained 10 bases not matched to a gene. Findings of the study overall: V segments that were indistinguishable, TRBV6-2 and TRBV6-3 among them, were omitted from analysis. Trimming of TCR beta V- and J-genes showed a link, identified in a later analysis, to a missense DCLRE1C variant. Whilst most TCR sequences proved rare, a subset of public TCRs occurred across many donors.

On this clone: Its antigen is unknown.

The PCR employed 60 Vbeta primers together with 13 Jbeta primers. Only in-frame clones appear in the TCRdb table, and some are missing; sequencing was by immunoSEQ multiplex PCR. Of 110,000 to 150,000 clones listed, nearly 10% are singletons. Sequenced: PBMCs. This receptor was obtained from a man over 45 in good health and CMV-seronegative. The chain combines TRBV7-9 with TRBJ2-5; 7 bases align to TRBD2. The CDR3 coding sequence is TGTGCCAGCAGCTTAGGCGACGGGAGGTCCGGCGAGACCCAGTACTTC. It encodes CASSLGDGRSGETQYF.